These T cell receptor beta chains were read from a single sample in a study of early T cells in non-severe SARS-CoV-2 infection. Using its own MiXCR run on the 5' RACE reads, TCRdb lists one record per CDR3 protein. Of 50,000 to 60,000 distinct CDR3 sequences in the sample, about 10% are singletons; the top ten hold around 4.1%. Input material: whole blood. The receptors shown here come from an adult who was a healthcare worker with PCR-confirmed SARS-CoV-2 infection or an uninfected control (not recorded which). Both conserved end residues are trimmed from each CDR3.

j_call: TRBJ2-5; v_call: TRBV6-2/TRBV6-3; cdr3_aa: ASRTSGGALETQY
j_call: TRBJ2-1; v_call: TRBV5-1; cdr3_aa: ASSLDGAYNEQF
j_call: TRBJ1-2; v_call: TRBV29-1; cdr3_aa: SVRENYGYT
j_call: TRBJ2-2; v_call: TRBV20-1; cdr3_aa: SASSTSTGELF
j_call: TRBJ1-1; v_call: TRBV5-5; cdr3_aa: ASSVGQQNTEAF
j_call: TRBJ1-1; v_call: TRBV20-1; cdr3_aa: SARKGQMNTEAF
j_call: TRBJ1-5; v_call: TRBV19; cdr3_aa: ASSISGAAGQPQH
j_call: TRBJ2-7; v_call: TRBV7-2; cdr3_aa: ASSSSAGVGYEQY
j_call: TRBJ1-2; v_call: TRBV27; cdr3_aa: ASSFRGYGYT
j_call: TRBJ2-3; v_call: TRBV5-1; cdr3_aa: ASSFGLAGGPVTDTQY
j_call: TRBJ2-1; v_call: TRBV5-1; cdr3_aa: ASSLTDNEQF
j_call: TRBJ2-5; v_call: TRBV5-1; cdr3_aa: ASSLSSGGGQETQY
j_call: TRBJ1-1; v_call: TRBV10-3; cdr3_aa: AISESQGNTEAF
j_call: TRBJ1-1; v_call: TRBV2; cdr3_aa: ATTGGDTEAF
j_call: TRBJ2-7; v_call: TRBV29-1; cdr3_aa: SVEGGLAGGSYEQY
j_call: TRBJ2-5; v_call: TRBV10-3; cdr3_aa: AISDGETQY
j_call: TRBJ2-3; v_call: TRBV15; cdr3_aa: ATSRAGLGDHTQY
j_call: TRBJ2-7; v_call: TRBV5-1; cdr3_aa: ASSLAWDRASYEQY
j_call: TRBJ1-1; v_call: TRBV2; cdr3_aa: ASERPGYTEAF
j_call: TRBJ2-5; v_call: TRBV20-1; cdr3_aa: SATSGNQETQY